Listed here is a single T cell receptor beta chain. This entry belongs to a study of CD8 T cells in Susac syndrome. The CDR3 is made up of 14 amino acids. Germline loops: CDR1 SGHDN, CDR2 FVKESK. V lost 4 bases and J 3 bases, leaving 12 bases between the germline ends. With random hexamers, reverse transcription was performed on about 0.5 to 1 ug of RNA. From the immunoSEQ multiplex PCR reads, TCRdb called clonotypes with MiXCR, one entry per CDR3 protein. The sample yields 130,000 to 150,000 distinct CDR3 sequences, approximately 94% seen once. The V gene is TRBV14, the J gene TRBJ1-2; D not resolved. Input material: CD4+ T cells from PBMCs. The receptor was isolated from a human donor with Susac syndrome. The CDR3 nucleotides are TGTGCCAGCAGCCCCTCGGCCGGCGACTATGGCTACACCTTC. It yields the protein CASSPSAGDYGYTF.